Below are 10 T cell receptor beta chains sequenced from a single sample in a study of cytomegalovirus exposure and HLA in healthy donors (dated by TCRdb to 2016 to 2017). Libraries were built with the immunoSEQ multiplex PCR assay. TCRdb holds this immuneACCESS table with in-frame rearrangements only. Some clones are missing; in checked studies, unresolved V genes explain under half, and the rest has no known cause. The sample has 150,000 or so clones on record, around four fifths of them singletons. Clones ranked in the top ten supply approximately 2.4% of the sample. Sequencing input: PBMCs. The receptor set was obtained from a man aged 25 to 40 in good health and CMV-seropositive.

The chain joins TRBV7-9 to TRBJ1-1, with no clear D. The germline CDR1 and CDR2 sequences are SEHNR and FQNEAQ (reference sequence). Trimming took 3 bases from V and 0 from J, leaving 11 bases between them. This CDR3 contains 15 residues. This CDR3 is CASSFSESVNTEAFF. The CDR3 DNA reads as TGTGCCAGCAGCTTCAGCGAATCGGTGAACACTGAAGCTTTCTTT. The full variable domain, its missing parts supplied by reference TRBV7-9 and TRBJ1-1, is DTGVSQNPRHKITKRGQNVTFRCDPISEHNRLYWYRQTLGQGPEFLTYFQNEAQLEKSRLLSDRFSAERPKGSFSTLEIQRTEQGDSAMYLCASSFSESVNTEAFFGQGTRLTVV.

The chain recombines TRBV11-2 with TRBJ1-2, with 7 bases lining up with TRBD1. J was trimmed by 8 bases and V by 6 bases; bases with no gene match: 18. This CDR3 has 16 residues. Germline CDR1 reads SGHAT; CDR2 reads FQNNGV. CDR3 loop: CASRLQGTTSYSGYTF. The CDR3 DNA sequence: TGTGCCAGCAGGTTACAGGGGACCACCTCCTATAGCGGCTACACCTTC.

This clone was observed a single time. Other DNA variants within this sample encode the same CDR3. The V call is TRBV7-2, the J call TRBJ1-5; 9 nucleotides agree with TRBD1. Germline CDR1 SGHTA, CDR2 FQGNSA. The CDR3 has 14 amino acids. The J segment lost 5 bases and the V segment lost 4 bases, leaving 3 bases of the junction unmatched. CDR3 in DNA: TGTGCCAGCAGCTCGAGGACAGGGGATCAGCCCCAGCATTTT. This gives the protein CASSSRTGDQPQHF.

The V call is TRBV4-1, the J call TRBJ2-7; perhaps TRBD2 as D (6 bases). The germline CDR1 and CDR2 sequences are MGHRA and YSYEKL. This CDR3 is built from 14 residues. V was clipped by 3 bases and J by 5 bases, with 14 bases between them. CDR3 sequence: CASSQRRGADEQYF. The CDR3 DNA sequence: TGCGCCAGCAGCCAGAGGAGGGGAGCGGACGAGCAGTACTTC.

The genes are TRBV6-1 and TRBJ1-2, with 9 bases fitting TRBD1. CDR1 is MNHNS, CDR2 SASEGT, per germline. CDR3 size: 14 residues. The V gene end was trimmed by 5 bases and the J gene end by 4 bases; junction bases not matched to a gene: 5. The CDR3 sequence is CASSSQGAGYGYTF. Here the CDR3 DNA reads TGTGCCAGCAGTTCACAGGGGGCGGGCTATGGCTACACCTTC.

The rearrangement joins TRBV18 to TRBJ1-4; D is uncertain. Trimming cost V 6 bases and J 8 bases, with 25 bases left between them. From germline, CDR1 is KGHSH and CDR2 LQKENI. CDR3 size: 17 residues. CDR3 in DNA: TGTGCCAGCTCCCCTATCTCTGGACTGGGAAAGGAGGAAAAACTGTTTTTT. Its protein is CASSPISGLGKEEKLFF. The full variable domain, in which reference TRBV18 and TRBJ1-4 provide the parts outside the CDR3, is NAGVMQNPRHLVRRRGQEARLRCSPMKGHSHVYWYRQLPEEGLKFMVYLQKENIIDESGMPKERFSAEFPKEGPSILRIQQVVRGDSAAYFCASSPISGLGKEEKLFFGSGTQLSVL.

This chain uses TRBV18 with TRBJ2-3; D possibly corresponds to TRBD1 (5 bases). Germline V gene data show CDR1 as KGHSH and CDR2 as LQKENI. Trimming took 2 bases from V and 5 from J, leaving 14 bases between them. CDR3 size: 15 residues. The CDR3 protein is CASSPGALDLDTQYF. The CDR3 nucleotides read TGTGCCAGCTCACCAGGGGCCCTAGACTTAGATACGCAGTATTTT.

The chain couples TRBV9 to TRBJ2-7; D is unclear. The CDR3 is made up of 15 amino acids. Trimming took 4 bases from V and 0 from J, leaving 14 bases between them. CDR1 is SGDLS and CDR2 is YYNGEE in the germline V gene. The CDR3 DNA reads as TGTGCCAGCAGCCCGAGAGCCGGTCCCTCCTACGAGCAGTACTTC. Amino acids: CASSPRAGPSYEQYF.

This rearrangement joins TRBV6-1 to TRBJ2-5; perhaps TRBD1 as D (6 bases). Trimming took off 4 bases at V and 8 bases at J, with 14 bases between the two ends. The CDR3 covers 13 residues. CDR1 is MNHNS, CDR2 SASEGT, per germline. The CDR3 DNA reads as TGTGCCAGCAGTGGGGACATCCAAGGAACCCAGTACTTC. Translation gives CASSGDIQGTQYF.

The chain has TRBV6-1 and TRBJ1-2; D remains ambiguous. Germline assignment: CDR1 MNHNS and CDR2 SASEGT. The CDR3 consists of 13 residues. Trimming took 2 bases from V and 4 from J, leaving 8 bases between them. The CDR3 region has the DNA TGTGCCAGCAGTGAAAATCAGATCTATGGCTACACCTTC. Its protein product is CASSENQIYGYTF.